This T cell receptor beta chain comes out of a study of vaccination effects on CD4 cells after COVID-19. Only in-frame clones appear in the TCRdb table, and some are missing; sequencing was by immunoSEQ multiplex PCR. The sample contains around 35,000 clones, about 70% of which appear only once. Culture proceeded for more than nine days, and CD4+ T cells were then isolated. This clone was seen a few times. The target antigen is unknown. Germline CDR1 reads LGHDT; CDR2 reads YNNKEL (reference sequence). This CDR3 has 14 residues. The V end lost 3 bases, the J end lost 10 bases, and 13 bases lay between the germline ends.

V gene TRBV3-1 (or the pseudogene TRBV3-2) combines with J gene TRBJ1-6; D not certain. The receptor was derived from a human donor who received a COVID-19 vaccine. Source: CD4+ T cells from PBMCs cultured without peptide, taken before COVID-19 vaccination. The CDR3 region has the DNA TGTGCCAGCAGCCAGGGAGGAGGGAAATCACCCCTCCACTTT. Amino acid sequence: CASSQGGGKSPLHF.